This T cell receptor (beta chain) originates from a study of shared clonotypes between healthy human individuals. It was into CD45RA+ naive and CD45RA-negative memory subsets that the CD4+ cells were split. The sorted-subset replicate PCRs were given around 200 ng DNA, which is 30,000 or so T cell genomes. Assay: immunoSEQ multiplex PCR; the TCRdb copy retains only in-frame clones and omits some. The sample lists about 680,000 clones, 74% seen once, with 1.5% to 2% in the top ten. Per the germline V gene, CDR1 is MDHEN and CDR2 is SYDVKM. The CDR3 is made up of 15 amino acids. The V end lost 7 bases, the J end lost 1 base, and 14 bases lay between the germline ends.

The sample was memory CD4+ T cells sorted from blood. Noted subset: CD45RA-negative fraction. The source of this sequence is a young woman in good health. The chain carries TRBV28 and TRBJ1-5, with no clear D. CDR3 nucleotide sequence: TGTGCCAGCACCCTGAAACCCGACAGCAATCAGCCCCAGCATTTT. Protein sequence: CASTLKPDSNQPQHF.